These 17 T cell receptor beta chains were all obtained from the same sample, sequenced in a study of blood T cell repertoires in COVID-19. This table comes from immunoSEQ multiplex PCR, and its TCRdb copy is limited to in-frame clones, with some not included. Among about 400,000 clones listed, around 90% were seen once. Source material: PBMCs or T cells enriched from blood (not recorded which). The source is a woman in her late teens or twenties with acute COVID-19.

The V gene is TRBV7-9, the J gene TRBJ1-2; perhaps TRBD1 as D (5 bases). The CDR3 sequence is 15 residues long. CDR1 SEHNR and CDR2 FQNEAQ come from the germline V gene (reference sequence). The germline V and J ends were trimmed by 5 bases and 8 bases, with 21 bases remaining between them. For the CDR3, the DNA is TGTGCCAGCAGCGCCGGCAGGGTTATGGTCTGGGGCTACACCTTC. It specifies CASSAGRVMVWGYTF.

V is TRBV6-5 and J is TRBJ1-4; no clear D gene. This CDR3 region has 14 residues. Germline values: CDR1 MNHEY, CDR2 SVGAGI. The V end lost 6 bases, the J end lost 4 bases, and 12 bases lay between the germline ends. The DNA of the CDR3 is TGTGCCAGCAGCTACCAGGCGTTTAATGAAAAACTGTTTTTT. This translates into CASSYQAFNEKLFF.

The chain carries TRBV19 and TRBJ2-7; 10 nucleotides line up with TRBD1. CDR1 and CDR2 (germline): LNHDA, SQIVND (reference sequence). There are 14 residues in the CDR3. The ends lost 8 bases at V and 0 bases at J; junction bases unmatched: 4. The CDR3 is CASSRTGGSYEQYF. Here the CDR3 DNA reads TGTGCCAGTTCCCGGACAGGGGGCTCCTACGAGCAGTACTTC.

This chain connects TRBV7-9 to TRBJ1-5, with a possible D match to TRBD1 (5 bases). The CDR3 spans 13 residues. CDR1 is SEHNR and CDR2 is FQNEAQ in the germline V gene (reference sequence). Between the trimmed V and J ends, which lost 5 bases and 5 bases, there was a span of 10 bases. The DNA for the CDR3 is TGTGCCAGCAGCCAAGACAGTTATCAGCCCCAGCATTTT. This translates into CASSQDSYQPQHF.

The CDR3 sequence is CASSSPGQSMNTEAFF. DNA for the CDR3: TGTGCCAGCAGCTCCCCGGGACAGAGTATGAACACTGAAGCTTTCTTT. The genes are TRBV11-2 and TRBJ1-1, with 7 bases matching TRBD1. The CDR3 has 16 amino acids. V gave up 4 bases and J gave up 0 bases; unmatched junction bases: 8. CDR1 and CDR2 (germline): SGHAT, FQNNGV.

The chain links TRBV19 to TRBJ1-4, with D maybe TRBD1 (6 bases). The CDR3 runs to 13 residues. CDR1 is LNHDA and CDR2 is SQIVND in the germline V gene (reference sequence). V was shortened by 5 bases and J by 5 bases, with 9 bases between the two germline ends. This CDR3 reads CASSSGGNEKLFF. As DNA, the CDR3 is TGTGCCAGTAGTTCTGGGGGCAATGAAAAACTGTTTTTT.

For the CDR3, the DNA is TGTGCCAGCAGTTACTCGGGACTAGGTGCGGGGAATGAGCAGTTCTTC. Translated, it gives CASSYSGLGAGNEQFF. The chain combines TRBV6-5 with TRBJ2-1; 8 positions agree with TRBD2. V shed 0 bases, J shed 7 bases, and the junction held 8 bases outside the gene matches. CDR1 and CDR2 (germline): MNHEY, SVGAGI. CDR3 size: 16 residues.

The chain employs TRBV9 and TRBJ1-2; tentatively, D is TRBD1 (5 bases). The V end was cut by 3 bases, the J end by 8 bases, with 14 bases between. CDR3 length: 13 amino acids. The germline V gene encodes CDR1 SGDLS and CDR2 YYNGEE. The CDR3, as DNA: TGTGCCAGCAGCGCATTAGACGGGGGAGGCTACACCTTC. Encoded protein: CASSALDGGGYTF.

V usage is TRBV7-2 and J usage is TRBJ2-7; no firm D call. CDR1 and CDR2 from the germline V gene are SGHTA and FQGNSA. Deletions cut 4 bases from V and 2 bases from J, with 9 bases between. The CDR3 is made up of 13 amino acids. CDR3: CASSSVPTYEQYF. CDR3 DNA sequence: TGTGCCAGCAGCTCCGTCCCTACCTACGAGCAGTACTTC.

In its sample, this clone was seen once. V is TRBV29-1 and J is TRBJ1-5; 9 nucleotides align to TRBD1. Germline V gene data show CDR1 as SQVTM and CDR2 as ANQGSEA. The CDR3 extends over 16 amino acids. With 0 bases clipped from V and 2 bases from J, the junction kept 5 bases outside the gene matches. As DNA, the CDR3 is TGCAGCGTTGAAGAAAAGACAGGGGGGGGCAATCAGCCCCAGCATTTT. Translating it yields CSVEEKTGGGNQPQHF.

This clone was seen only once. The chain links TRBV29-1 to TRBJ1-2; no clear D. V was trimmed by 5 bases and J by 8 bases, leaving 12 bases between them. Germline V gene data show CDR1 as SQVTM and CDR2 as ANQGSEA. The CDR3 totals 11 residues. This chain's CDR3 is CSVMFRSGYTF. DNA of the CDR3: TGCAGCGTTATGTTCCGGAGCGGCTACACCTTC.

The genes are TRBV28 and TRBJ1-5; 7 nucleotides match TRBD1. Germline assignment: CDR1 MDHEN and CDR2 SYDVKM. V trimming: 5 bases; J trimming: 7 bases; junction bases outside the gene matches: 5. The CDR3 has 13 residues. In nucleotides, the CDR3 is TGTGCCAGCAGTCTTCAGGGGGGACAGCCCCAGCATTTT. This encodes CASSLQGGQPQHF.

The chain is built from TRBV29-1 and TRBJ2-2; D might be TRBD1 (6 bases). Trimming left V 5 bases short and J 2 bases short, with 12 bases between. In germline, CDR1 is SQVTM, CDR2 ANQGSEA. This CDR3 comprises 14 residues. The CDR3 region has the DNA TGCAGCGTTTCACAGGGAGCTAACACCGGGGAGCTGTTTTTT. Protein product: CSVSQGANTGELFF.

The rearrangement uses TRBV30 and TRBJ1-1, with D hard to call. CDR3 length: 14 amino acids. V shed 4 bases and J shed 5 bases, with 17 bases lying between them. The germline V gene has CDR1 GTSNPN and CDR2 SVGIG (reference sequence). CDR3 amino acids: CAWKSRSFGTEAFF. CDR3 DNA: TGTGCCTGGAAGAGTAGGAGTTTCGGGACTGAAGCTTTCTTT.

The chain recombines TRBV7-8 with TRBJ2-5; 13 bases line up with TRBD2. Germline assignment: CDR1 SGHVS and CDR2 FQNEAQ. The CDR3 loop spans 16 amino acids. V gave up 5 bases and J gave up 1 base; unmatched junction bases: 4. CDR3 nucleotides: TGTGCCAGCAGCCCCCGACTAGCGGGGGGCCAAGAGACCCAGTACTTC. Its protein is CASSPRLAGGQETQYF.

The chain joins TRBV11-2 to TRBJ1-1; TRBD1 agrees at 9 bases. The V segment lost 5 bases and the J segment 6 bases; nucleotides outside the gene matches: 7. The CDR3 sequence is 14 residues long. CDR1 and CDR2 from the germline V gene are SGHAT and FQNNGV. CDR3 in amino acids: CASSQGQGTAEAFF. CDR3 coding DNA: TGTGCCAGCAGCCAGGGACAGGGAACAGCTGAAGCTTTCTTT.

In DNA, the CDR3 is TGTGCCAGCAGCCAAGATGCGGCTAACACTGAAGCTTTCTTT. Translated, it gives CASSQDAANTEAFF. This chain joins TRBV3-1 (or the pseudogene TRBV3-2) and TRBJ1-1; D call uncertain. In germline, CDR1 is LGHDT, CDR2 YNNKEL (reference sequence). The V and J ends lost 0 bases and 2 bases respectively, with 7 bases between them. The CDR3 runs to 14 residues.